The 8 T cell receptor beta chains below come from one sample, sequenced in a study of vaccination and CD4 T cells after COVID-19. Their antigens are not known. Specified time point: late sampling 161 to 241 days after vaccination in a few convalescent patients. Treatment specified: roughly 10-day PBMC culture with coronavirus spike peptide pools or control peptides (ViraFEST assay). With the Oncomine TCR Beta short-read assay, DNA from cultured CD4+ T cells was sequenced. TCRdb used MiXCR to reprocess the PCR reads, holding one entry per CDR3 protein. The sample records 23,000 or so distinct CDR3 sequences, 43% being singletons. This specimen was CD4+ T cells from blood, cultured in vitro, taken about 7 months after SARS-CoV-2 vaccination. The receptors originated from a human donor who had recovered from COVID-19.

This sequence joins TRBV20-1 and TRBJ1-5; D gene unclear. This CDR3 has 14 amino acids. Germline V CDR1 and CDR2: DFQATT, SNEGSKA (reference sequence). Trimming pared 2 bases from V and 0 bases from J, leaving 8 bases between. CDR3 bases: TGCAGTGCTAGAACAGAAAATAGCAATCAGCCCCAGCATTTT. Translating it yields CSARTENSNQPQHF.

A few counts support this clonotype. The CDR3 sequence is CASSLRRRVPTGANVLTF. The CDR3 region has the DNA TGTGCCAGCAGCTTACGTCGGCGTGTTCCCACTGGGGCCAACGTCCTGACTTTC. The V gene is TRBV7-9, the J gene TRBJ2-6; D not resolved. The ends were cut back, 2 bases at V and 2 bases at J, with 16 bases in the middle. Germline CDR1 reads SEHNR; CDR2 reads FQNEAQ (reference sequence). This CDR3 has 18 amino acids.

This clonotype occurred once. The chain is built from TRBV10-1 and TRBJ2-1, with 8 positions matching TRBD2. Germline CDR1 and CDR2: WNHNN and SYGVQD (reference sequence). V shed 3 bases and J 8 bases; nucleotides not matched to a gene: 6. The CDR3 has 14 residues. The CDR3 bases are TGCGCCAGCAGTGAACAGCGGGAGTCGTATGAGCAGTTCTTC. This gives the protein CASSEQRESYEQFF.

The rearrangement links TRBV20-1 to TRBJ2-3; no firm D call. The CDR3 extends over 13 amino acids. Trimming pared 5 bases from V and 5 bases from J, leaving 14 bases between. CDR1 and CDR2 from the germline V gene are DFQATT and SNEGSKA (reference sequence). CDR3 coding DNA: TGCAGTGCTCGGATTCTGATGGTAGATACGCAGTATTTT. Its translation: CSARILMVDTQYF.

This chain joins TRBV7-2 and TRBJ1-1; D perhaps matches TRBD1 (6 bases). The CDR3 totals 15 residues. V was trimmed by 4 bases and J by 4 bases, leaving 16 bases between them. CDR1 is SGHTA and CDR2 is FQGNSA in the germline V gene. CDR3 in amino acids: CASSWATSGATEAFF. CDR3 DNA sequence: TGTGCCAGCAGCTGGGCAACCTCAGGGGCCACTGAAGCTTTCTTT. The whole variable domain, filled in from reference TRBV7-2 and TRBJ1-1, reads GAGVSQSPSNKVTEKGKDVELRCDPISGHTALYWYRQSLGQGLEFLIYFQGNSAPDKSGLPSDRFSAERTGGSVSTLTIQRTQQEDSAVYLCASSWATSGATEAFFGQGTRLTVV.

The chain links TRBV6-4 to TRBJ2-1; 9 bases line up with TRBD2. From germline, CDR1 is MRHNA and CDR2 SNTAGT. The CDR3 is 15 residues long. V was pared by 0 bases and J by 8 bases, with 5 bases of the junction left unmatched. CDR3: CASSDSSSGIDEQFF. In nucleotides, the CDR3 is TGTGCCAGCAGTGACTCGTCTAGCGGGATTGATGAGCAGTTCTTC.

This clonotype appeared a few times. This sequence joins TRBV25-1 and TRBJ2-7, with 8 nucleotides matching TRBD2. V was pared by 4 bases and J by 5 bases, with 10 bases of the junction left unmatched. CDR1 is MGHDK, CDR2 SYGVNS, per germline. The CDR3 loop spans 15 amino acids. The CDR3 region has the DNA TGTGCCAGCAGTGCCCCCGGGAGGGCCTTCGACGAGCAGTACTTC. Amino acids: CASSAPGRAFDEQYF.

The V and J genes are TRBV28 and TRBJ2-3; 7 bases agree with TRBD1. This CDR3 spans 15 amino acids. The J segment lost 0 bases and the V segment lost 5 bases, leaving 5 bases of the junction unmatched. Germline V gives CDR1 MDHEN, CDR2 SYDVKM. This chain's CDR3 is CASSVGGSSTDTQYF. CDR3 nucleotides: TGTGCCAGCAGTGTAGGGGGCTCTAGCACAGATACGCAGTATTTT.